Described below is a single T cell receptor beta chain sequence and its context. Its matching antigen is unknown. Researchers ran the PCR with 60 Vbeta and 13 Jbeta primers. As handled by the study authors: Among the unique TCR beta chains that a later analysis counted, 75 million to 85 million in all, 10 million to 11 million were shared. Sequencing was performed with immunoSEQ multiplex PCR; in TCRdb, only in-frame clones are kept and a portion is missing. The V and J calls and the clone size are those of that table, but D and trimming were determined from the DNA. The sample shows about 190,000 clones, around 86% of them seen only once. The sample originates from a study of cytomegalovirus exposure and HLA in healthy donors. General study points: Published work reported that the classifier diagnosed cytomegalovirus status with high specificity and sensitivity. Apart from CMV serostatus, no immune exposure information was available.

Trimming took 2 bases from V and 3 from J; bases not matched to a gene: 3. This CDR3 has 15 residues. Germline V gene lookup returns CDR1 SSHAT and CDR2 FNYEAQ (reference sequence). Though probably carrying unrecorded immune exposures, donors were nominally healthy at sampling. The chain joins TRBV7-7 to TRBJ2-2; 7 bases map to TRBD1. The receptor was derived from a woman in her late teens or twenties in good health and CMV-seronegative. Sequences were obtained from PBMCs. The CDR3 sequence: CASSLSQGDTGELFF. In DNA, the CDR3 is TGTGCCAGCAGCTTAAGCCAGGGGGACACCGGGGAGCTGTTTTTT.